This TCR beta chain stems from a study of T cells in Graves' hyperthyroidism and ophthalmopathy. TCR beta CDR3 regions were amplified from RNA transcripts. The TCR CDR3 was amplified in a first-round RT-PCR using the HTBI primer set. TCRdb re-called the multiplex PCR reads through MiXCR, storing one row per CDR3 protein. Among around 600,000 distinct CDR3 sequences listed, 12% to 15% were seen once. Many counts were recorded for this clonotype. Trimming removed 3 bases from V and 5 bases from J, with 17 bases in between. CDR3 length equals 15 residues. Germline CDR1 is MDHEN and CDR2 is SYDVKM. Source material: blood. This sequence joins TRBV28 and TRBJ2-7, with D unclear. The sequence was obtained from a woman between 18 and 29 years old with Graves' ophthalmopathy. The CDR3 reads CASSLDGSFSNEQYF. CDR3 DNA: TGTGCCAGCAGTTTGGACGGATCCTTTTCGAACGAGCAGTACTTC.